The 20 T cell receptor beta chains below come from one sample, sequenced in a study of cytomegalovirus exposure and HLA in healthy donors. The primer mix had 60 Vbeta and 13 Jbeta primers. TCRdb's table, derived via immunoSEQ multiplex PCR, lists solely in-frame clones and lacks some. Found here are 110,000 to 150,000 clones, approximately 71% of them singletons; the top ten hold 4.9%. The specimen sequenced was PBMCs. The source of these receptors is a woman aged 45-65 years in good health and CMV-seronegative.

This chain links TRBV2 with TRBJ1-2, with a tentative D call TRBD1 (5 bases). This CDR3 is built from 14 residues. The V gene's germline CDR1 is SNHLY and CDR2 FYNNEI. The V end lost 1 base, the J end lost 8 bases, and 14 bases lay between the germline ends. Here the CDR3 DNA reads TGTGCCAGCAGTGAAGGACGGGGGGAGGAAGGCTACACCTTC. Translation gives CASSEGRGEEGYTF.

This clone was counted only a few times. This chain connects TRBV5-6 to TRBJ2-7; tentatively, D is TRBD1 (6 bases). CDR1 is SGHDT, CDR2 YYEEEE, per germline. The CDR3 spans 11 residues. The V gene lost 3 bases and the J gene lost 7 bases, with 8 bases spanning the gap. In DNA form, the CDR3 reads TGTGCCAGCAGCTACGGGACAGAGCAGTACTTC. Amino acid sequence: CASSYGTEQYF. The entire variable domain, with the rest obtained from reference TRBV5-6 and TRBJ2-7, is as follows: DAGVTQSPTHLIKTRGQQVTLRCSPKSGHDTVSWYQQALGQGPQFIFQYYEEEERQRGNFPDRFSGHQFPNYSSELNVNALLLGDSALYLCASSYGTEQYFGPGTRLTVT.

The rearrangement links TRBV27 to TRBJ1-6; 7 bases line up with TRBD1. The CDR3 length is 14 residues. CDR1 and CDR2 from the germline V gene are MNHEY and SMNVEV (reference sequence). Unmatched junction bases numbered 5, after V lost 6 bases and J lost 6 bases. In DNA form, the CDR3 reads TGTGCCAGCAGCTTGGGACAGATTAATTCACCCCTCCACTTT. This encodes CASSLGQINSPLHF.

The rearrangement uses TRBV28 and TRBJ1-5, with D unresolved. Between the trimmed V and J ends, which lost 5 bases and 4 bases, there was a span of 3 bases. From germline, CDR1 is MDHEN and CDR2 SYDVKM. This CDR3 spans 11 amino acids. Written as DNA, the CDR3 is TGTGCCAGCAGTCCTAATCAGCCCCAGCATTTT. It yields the protein CASSPNQPQHF.

At least ten counts were recorded for this clone. The genes are TRBV4-3 and TRBJ2-1, with 10 bases aligning to TRBD2. Trimming at V came to 1 base and at J to 4 bases, leaving 4 bases not matched to a gene. This CDR3 is built from 16 residues. Germline lookup yields CDR1 LGHNA and CDR2 YSLEER. The CDR3 bases are TGCGCCAGCAGCCAAGCTACTAGCGGGGATTACAATGAGCAGTTCTTC. This gives the protein CASSQATSGDYNEQFF.

V and J are TRBV2 and TRBJ2-1; TRBD2 matches at 13 bases. V shed 7 bases and J 7 bases; nucleotides not matched to a gene: 10. Germline V gene data show CDR1 as SNHLY and CDR2 as FYNNEI. This CDR3 comprises 16 residues. The DNA for the CDR3 is TGTGCCAGCAAACGACGGACTAGCGGGGGCCAAAATGAGCAGTTCTTC. The encoded protein is CASKRRTSGGQNEQFF.

The chain links TRBV9 to TRBJ1-4, with a possible D match to TRBD1 (5 bases). The CDR3 runs 13 residues. The germline V gene encodes CDR1 SGDLS and CDR2 YYNGEE. Trimming removed 0 bases at V and 11 bases at J, with 11 bases between. CDR3 nucleotide sequence: TGTGCCAGCAGCGTAGGTGGAAGGGGTAAACTGTTTTTT. It codes for CASSVGGRGKLFF.

V gene TRBV5-6 combines with J gene TRBJ2-5; TRBD2 aligns across 10 bases. Germline assignment: CDR1 SGHDT and CDR2 YYEEEE. V shed 5 bases and J 5 bases; nucleotides not matched to a gene: 12. This CDR3 region has 16 residues. The CDR3 nucleotides are TGTGCCAGCAGACAACGGGCTAGCGGGGGAAGGGAGACCCAGTACTTC. Residues: CASRQRASGGRETQYF.

The rearrangement joins TRBV21-1 to TRBJ2-3; the table's D call TRBD2 went unverified against the DNA. TRBV21-1 is a pseudogene locus. This CDR3 has 16 residues. Written as DNA, the CDR3 is TGTGCCAGCAGCAAAACGGGCGGCGGGGGGGCGGATACGCAGTATTTT. It specifies CASSKTGGGGADTQYF.

The genes are TRBV28 and TRBJ2-2; 7 nucleotides align to TRBD1. Germline V gene data show CDR1 as MDHEN and CDR2 as SYDVKM. The length of the CDR3 is 14 residues. The V gene end was trimmed by 11 bases and the J gene end by 1 base; junction bases not matched to a gene: 7. CDR3 DNA: TGTGCCGGGCAGTACAGGGGGAACACCGGGGAGCTGTTTTTT. This codes for CAGQYRGNTGELFF.

The sample holds a few counts of this clone. The chain employs TRBV6-6 and TRBJ2-1, with 11 bases lining up with TRBD1. Trimming at V came to 4 bases and at J to 0 bases, leaving 2 bases not matched to a gene. The CDR3 is made up of 16 amino acids. From germline, CDR1 is MNHNY and CDR2 SVGAGI (reference sequence). CDR3 amino acids: CASSSGQGASYNEQFF. The CDR3 nucleotides are TGTGCCAGCAGTTCCGGACAGGGGGCCTCCTACAATGAGCAGTTCTTC.

The genes are TRBV11-2 and TRBJ2-5, with D perhaps TRBD1 (6 bases). The end of the DNA aligns better with TRBJ2-7, so the J call may be wrong. The CDR3 has 14 residues. In germline, CDR1 is SGHAT, CDR2 FQNNGV. CDR3 coding DNA: TGTGCCAGCAGCTTAGAGGACAGAACCTACGAGCAGTACTTC. The encoded protein is CASSLEDRTYEQYF.

The rearrangement uses TRBV6-5 and TRBJ2-7; 8 bases line up with TRBD1. Germline V lookup: CDR1 MNHEY, CDR2 SVGAGI. Trimming took 5 bases from V and 4 from J; bases not matched to a gene: 7. The CDR3 consists of 14 residues. The CDR3 is CASSQFRQGYEQYF. CDR3 coding DNA: TGTGCCAGCAGTCAATTTCGACAGGGGTACGAGCAGTACTTC.

The gene calls are TRBV11-2 and TRBJ1-2; 7 nucleotides match TRBD1. The junction had 13 bases not matched to a gene; V was cut back by 1 base and J by 8 bases. CDR3 size: 16 residues. Germline V gene data show CDR1 as SGHAT and CDR2 as FQNNGV. The CDR3 DNA reads TGTGCCAGCAGCTTAGTAGGGTCGCCACAGGGGAACGGCTACACCTTC. Amino acid sequence: CASSLVGSPQGNGYTF.

The chain has TRBV5-4 and TRBJ2-3; 9 nucleotides align to TRBD1. There are 16 residues in the CDR3. The germline V gene encodes CDR1 SGHNT and CDR2 YYREEE (reference sequence). J gave up 3 bases and V 4 bases, and 9 bases lay outside the gene matches. The CDR3 coding sequence is TGTGCCAGCAGCAATCCCGGGACAGGGCGGACAGATACGCAGTATTTT. Its protein is CASSNPGTGRTDTQYF.

The J gene is TRBJ2-2, the V gene TRBV27, with D maybe TRBD2 (5 bases). Germline V CDR1 and CDR2: MNHEY, SMNVEV (reference sequence). Between the trimmed V and J ends, which lost 0 bases and 7 bases, there was a span of 6 bases. The CDR3 consists of 13 residues. CDR3 protein: CASSLSRVGELFF. CDR3 nucleotide sequence: TGTGCCAGCAGTTTATCGAGGGTCGGGGAGCTGTTTTTT.

The V and J genes are TRBV10-3 and TRBJ2-3, with TRBD2 matching over 10 bases. CDR3 size: 16 residues. Unmatched junction bases numbered 14, after V lost 6 bases and J lost 8 bases. Looked up from germline, CDR1 is ENHRY and CDR2 is SYGVKD. The CDR3 coding sequence is TGTGCCATCAGCTCTAGCGGGGGTGTCCACAGAGGTACGCAGTATTTT. As protein: CAISSSGGVHRGTQYF.

This clone has a handful of counts. V gene TRBV7-9 combines with J gene TRBJ1-4; weak D call: TRBD1 (5 bases). The CDR3 loop spans 14 amino acids. The V end was cut by 0 bases, the J end by 4 bases, with 6 bases between. CDR1 is SEHNR, CDR2 FQNEAQ, per germline (reference sequence). For the CDR3, the DNA is TGTGCCAGCAGCTTAGCGACAGTTAATGAAAAACTGTTTTTT. Protein sequence: CASSLATVNEKLFF.

Notes on this clone: One junction end does not reproduce the germline sequence, and a read error may be involved. The chain carries TRBV7-9 and TRBJ1-1, with a tentative D call TRBD1 (6 bases). The germline CDR1 and CDR2 sequences are SEHNR and FQNEAQ (reference sequence). This CDR3 comprises 18 residues. CDR3 loop: CSSSLANTAGVMNTEAFF. CDR3 DNA: TGTTCCAGCAGCTTAGCCAACACGGCAGGGGTAATGAACACTGAAGCTTTCTTT.

About this clone: A junction end diverges from the germline sequence, so it may reflect a read error. V gene TRBV7-7 combines with J gene TRBJ2-2; the D gene is possibly TRBD1 (6 bases). From germline, CDR1 is SSHAT and CDR2 FNYEAQ (reference sequence). CDR3 size: 15 residues. The DNA for the CDR3 is TGTGCTAGCACCTCCGGGACACAGAACACCGGGGAGCTGTTTTTT. Its protein is CASTSGTQNTGELFF.